What follows are 25 T cell receptor beta chains derived from one specimen sequenced in a study of tumor-infiltrating lymphocytes in primary liver carcinoma. Total RNA and DNA came together from roughly 20-30 mg of bulk tissue without cell sorting. The investigators made TCR beta cDNA from approximately 0.5 ug total RNA, using a constant-region primer. Slightly modified ARM-PCR, run as three nested multiplex PCR rounds, produced the TCR beta libraries. TRBV1-TRBV30 forward primers paired with a C-beta reverse primer drove the first two PCR rounds, approximately 11 cycles each. TCRdb recomputed calls from the multiplex PCR reads with MiXCR, one row per CDR3 protein. The data hold some 95,000 distinct CDR3 sequences, with about 73% observed a single time. The specimen sequenced was tumor-adjacent normal liver tissue. The receptors derive from a middle-aged man with primary liver carcinoma and hepatitis B virus infection.

Note on this clonotype: Without the conserved terminal phenylalanine or tryptophan, this CDR3 likely stems from a read error. This chain links TRBV10-3 with TRBJ2-1, with 7 bases fitting TRBD1. The germline gives CDR1 ENHRY, CDR2 SYGVKD. This CDR3 is 16 amino acids long. CDR3 nucleotide sequence: TGTGCCATCATTGAGTCGGAGGACAGGCTCTACAATGAGCAGTTCTCC. It codes for CAIIESEDRLYNEQFS.

As concerns this clonotype: This may stem from a read error, because a much larger clone lies one nucleotide away. The chain employs TRBV12-3 or TRBV12-4 and TRBJ2-7; D remains unclear. The CDR3 sequence is 14 residues long. Trimming cost V 10 bases and J 6 bases, with 22 bases left between them. CDR3 coding DNA: TGTGCCAACCGCCCTACGGGTGTAGCAGGCGAGCAGTACTTC. Amino acid sequence: CANRPTGVAGEQYF.

This clonotype was seen at least ten times. The CDR3 reads CASSFMGTVTDTQYF. In DNA form, the CDR3 reads TGTGCCAGCAGTTTCATGGGGACAGTCACAGATACGCAGTATTTT. The chain links TRBV6-6 to TRBJ2-3; 7 bases match TRBD1. J lost 2 bases, V lost 4 bases, and 6 bases had no gene match. Germline-derived CDR1 and CDR2 are MNHNY and SVGAGI (reference sequence). The CDR3 has 15 residues.

Details on this clonotype: Just one base apart from a much larger clone, this may be a read error. The V and J genes are TRBV6-2 or TRBV6-3 and TRBJ1-5, with D perhaps matching TRBD1 (5 bases). This CDR3 region has 13 residues. Per the germline V gene, CDR1 is MNHEY and CDR2 is SVGEGT. The CDR3 DNA is TGTGCCAGCAGTTGGGGGTCGAGGCAGCCCCGGCATTTT. Its protein product is CASSWGSRQPRHF.

As regards this clonotype: The CDR3 end shows no conserved phenylalanine or tryptophan, and so a read error is likely. V usage is TRBV11-2 and J usage is TRBJ2-7; D not resolved. The CDR3 is 13 residues long. CDR1 and CDR2 (germline): SGHAT, FQNNGV. The CDR3 coding sequence is TGTGCCAGCAGCTTAGAGTCCACCTACAAGCAGTACTCC. Its protein product is CASSLESTYKQYS.

For this clonotype: One end of the junction fails to match germline, which may point to a read error. The V and J genes are TRBV6-1 and TRBJ2-1; D gene ambiguous. Looked up from germline, CDR1 is MNHNS and CDR2 is SASEGT. The CDR3 spans 15 residues. Written as DNA, the CDR3 is TGTGCCAGCAGGGCGGCGATAAGCTCCTATAATGAGCAGTTCTTC. It codes for CASRAAISSYNEQFF.

This clonotype was seen at least ten times. The J gene is TRBJ1-2, the V gene TRBV12-3 or TRBV12-4, with D possibly matching TRBD1 (5 bases). Trimming took off 0 bases at V and 8 bases at J, with 10 bases between the two ends. This CDR3 comprises 13 residues. The CDR3 DNA reads TGTGCCAGCAGTTTAGCATGGGGGAACGGCTACACCTTC. Translation gives CASSLAWGNGYTF.

This sequence joins TRBV14 and TRBJ1-1; the D gene is possibly TRBD1 (5 bases). CDR1 is SGHDN, CDR2 FVKESK, per germline. Between the trimmed V and J ends, which lost 6 bases and 3 bases, there was a span of 11 bases. This CDR3 has 13 residues. CDR3 residues: CASRTMGDTEAFF. The CDR3 DNA reads as TGTGCCAGCAGAACGATGGGGGACACTGAAGCTTTCTTT. The variable domain in full, with the rest retrieved from reference TRBV14 and TRBJ1-1, is EAGVTQFPSHSVIEKGQTVTLRCDPISGHDNLYWYRRVMGKEIKFLLHFVKESKQDESGMPNNRFLAERTGGTYSTLKVQPAELEDSGVYFCASRTMGDTEAFFGQGTRLTVV.

Turning to this clonotype: A read error may produce the germline difference seen at one junction end. V gene TRBV11-2 combines with J gene TRBJ2-3; TRBD2 might be the D (5 bases). This CDR3 is 14 amino acids long. The germline V gene has CDR1 SGHAT and CDR2 FQNNGV. The CDR3 here is CAGSPSTRGDTQYF. CDR3 bases: TGTGCCGGCAGCCCCAGCACACGGGGAGATACGCAGTATTTT.

On this clonotype itself: This CDR3 fails to terminate in the conserved phenylalanine or tryptophan, so it likely reflects a read error. The chain joins TRBV29-1 to TRBJ2-7; 9 bases are a match to TRBD1. This CDR3 spans 13 amino acids. The V gene's germline CDR1 is SQVTM and CDR2 ANQGSEA. Trimming took 5 bases from V and 9 from J; bases not matched to a gene: 11. The CDR3 sequence is CSVTGTGRDVQYI. CDR3 coding DNA: TGCAGCGTTACCGGGACAGGGAGAGACGTGCAGTACATC.

The chain recombines TRBV7-9 with TRBJ2-7, with TRBD1 matching 9 bases. This CDR3 has 13 amino acids. Germline-derived CDR1 and CDR2 are SEHNR and FQNEAQ (reference sequence). V shed 8 bases and J 6 bases; nucleotides not matched to a gene: 8. CDR3 sequence reads: CASRPGTGIEQYF. The CDR3, as DNA: TGTGCCAGCCGCCCTGGGACAGGGATCGAGCAGTACTTC.

On this clonotype: The conserved phenylalanine or tryptophan normally closing the CDR3 is absent here, so this likely arose from a read error. This chain joins TRBV29-1 and TRBJ2-3, with TRBD2 as a possible D gene (6 bases). The CDR3 extends over 13 amino acids. Germline V gene sequence: CDR1 SQVTM, CDR2 ANQGSEA. The V and J ends lost 6 bases and 4 bases respectively, with 14 bases between them. The CDR3 DNA reads TGCAGCGTGAAGGGAGGCTGCCCAGATACGCAGTATTCT. Protein: CSVKGGCPDTQYS.

In regard to this clonotype: One base away lies a much larger clone, so this may be a sequencing read error. V is TRBV29-1 and J is TRBJ2-7; 7 bases match TRBD2. The ends lost 8 bases at V and 0 bases at J; junction bases unmatched: 7. This CDR3 has 13 residues. CDR1 is SQVTM and CDR2 is ANQGSEA in the germline V gene. The CDR3, as DNA: TGCAGCATTCTAGCGGAGAGCTCCTACGAGCAGTACTTC. Protein sequence: CSILAESSYEQYF.

This clonotype was found once. This sequence joins TRBV29-1 and TRBJ2-7; 10 bases are a match to TRBD2. The CDR3 extends over 11 amino acids. The germline gives CDR1 SQVTM, CDR2 ANQGSEA. The J segment lost 9 bases and the V segment lost 5 bases, leaving 4 bases of the junction unmatched. In DNA, the CDR3 is TGCAGCGTTACTAGCGGGGATTGGCAGTACTTC. Translation gives CSVTSGDWQYF.

As regards this clonotype: An end of the junction differs from the germline gene, which may be a read error. The J gene is TRBJ2-3, the V gene TRBV11-2; D assignment may be TRBD1 or TRBD2 (6 bases each). The CDR3 runs to 14 residues. The germline V gene encodes CDR1 SGHAT and CDR2 FQNNGV. CDR3 protein: CVSSFGTGGDTQYF. In DNA form, the CDR3 reads TGTGTCAGCAGCTTCGGGACTGGGGGCGATACGCAGTATTTT.

Details on this clonotype: Here the CDR3 omits its conserved ending phenylalanine or tryptophan, so a read error is the likely source. This chain joins TRBV11-2 and TRBJ2-5, with D perhaps TRBD1 or TRBD2 (5 bases each). The ends were cut back, 9 bases at V and 5 bases at J, with 16 bases in the middle. The CDR3 totals 13 residues. From germline, CDR1 is SGHAT and CDR2 FQNNGV. The CDR3, as DNA: TGTGCCAGTCGGAAGGGACCCGGCGAGACCCAGTACATC. This codes for CASRKGPGETQYI.

In regard to this clonotype: An end of the junction differs from the germline gene, which may be a read error. The chain employs TRBV11-2 and TRBJ1-2; D unclear. The CDR3 contains 13 residues. Germline CDR1 SGHAT, CDR2 FQNNGV. Here the CDR3 reads CAGSFEGNYGYTF. The CDR3 DNA sequence: TGTGCCGGCAGCTTTGAGGGTAACTATGGCTACACCTTC.

With regard to this clonotype: A read error may produce the germline difference seen at one junction end. The chain carries TRBV4-1 and TRBJ2-7, with D possibly TRBD1 on 5 matching bases. The CDR3 extends over 18 amino acids. Germline CDR1 is MGHRA and CDR2 is YSYEKL. The CDR3 DNA reads TGCGCCAGCAGCCTTGGGCAGGGTGCCCCGGAAATTCCCTACAAGCAATACTTC. This gives the protein CASSLGQGAPEIPYKQYF.

Details on this clonotype: A junction end diverges from the germline sequence, so it may reflect a read error. The chain has TRBV4-1 and TRBJ2-3; 7 bases align to TRBD2. Germline assignment: CDR1 MGHRA and CDR2 YSYEKL. CDR3 length: 17 residues. DNA for the CDR3: TGCGCCAGCAGTCAAGATAGTGGGAGGGCCGGGAGAGATACGCAGTATTTT. Protein product: CASSQDSGRAGRDTQYF.

Of note for this clonotype: A much larger clone lies a single base off, so this may be a read error. This chain connects TRBV28 to TRBJ2-1, with 7 bases that match TRBD1. The germline V gene encodes CDR1 MDHEN and CDR2 SYDVKM. This CDR3 is built from 12 residues. The DNA of the CDR3 is TGTGCCAACAGTCCTACAGGGGTAAAGCAGTTCTTC. It is translated as CANSPTGVKQFF.

This clonotype was detected many times. The chain couples TRBV10-2 to TRBJ1-2; D may be TRBD1 (6 bases). CDR3 length: 15 amino acids. Per the germline V gene, CDR1 is WSHSY and CDR2 is SAAADI. V lost 0 bases and J 2 bases, leaving 10 bases between the germline ends. The CDR3, as DNA: TGCGCCAGCAGTGAGTCGGTGCAGGGGAACTATGGCTACACCTTC. It is translated as CASSESVQGNYGYTF.

Points on this clonotype: Sequence at one end of the junction differs from germline and may be a read error. Here the CDR3 DNA reads TGCAGCGTTGGGGACGACGGAGGGGACAGGACTGAAACTTTCTTT. Residues: CSVGDDGGDRTETFF. This chain uses TRBV29-1 with TRBJ1-1; TRBD1 matches at 8 bases. The CDR3 totals 15 residues. Germline CDR1 reads SQVTM; CDR2 reads ANQGSEA.

About this clonotype: A much larger clone lies a single base off, so this may be a read error. This rearrangement joins TRBV6-1 to TRBJ1-2; D remains unclear. CDR1 and CDR2 (germline): MNHNS, SASEGT. The CDR3 is made up of 10 amino acids. The CDR3 region is CASGDGRYTF. CDR3 in DNA: TGTGCCAGCGGTGATGGTCGCTACACCTTC.

This clonotype was detected ten times or more. The rearrangement uses TRBV5-6 and TRBJ2-3, with unresolved D. The germline V and J ends were trimmed by 1 base and 2 bases, with 14 bases remaining between them. Germline CDR1 reads SGHDT; CDR2 reads YYEEEE. The CDR3 contains 16 residues. For the CDR3, the DNA is TGTGCCAGCAGCTTGTATCCCCCGATACTCACAGATACGCAGTATTTT. Translated: CASSLYPPILTDTQYF.

On this clonotype itself: An end of the junction does not agree with germline; a read error may underlie this. The CDR3 spells CACSPVRNTEAFF. The CDR3 bases are TGTGCCTGCAGCCCCGTACGGAACACTGAAGCATTCTTT. The chain employs TRBV6-6 and TRBJ1-1; D gene uncertain. This CDR3 spans 13 amino acids. In germline, CDR1 is MNHNY, CDR2 SVGAGI (reference sequence).